This T cell receptor beta chain originates from a study of cytomegalovirus exposure and HLA in healthy donors. The V end was cut by 0 bases, the J end by 2 bases, with 5 bases between. CDR3 size: 15 residues. Germline V gene sequence: CDR1 SGHTA, CDR2 FQGTGA. The assay was immunoSEQ multiplex PCR, and TCRdb's table has in-frame clones only and misses some. The table has tens of thousands of clones, around 89% seen once; the top ten hold 1.5% to 2%. Material for sequencing was PBMCs. The chain recombines TRBV7-3 with TRBJ2-6, with no clear D. The clonotype originates from a woman in her late teens or twenties in good health and CMV-seronegative. DNA of the CDR3: TGTGCCAGCAGCTTAACAGGAGCTGGGGCCAACGTCCTGACTTTC. It specifies CASSLTGAGANVLTF.